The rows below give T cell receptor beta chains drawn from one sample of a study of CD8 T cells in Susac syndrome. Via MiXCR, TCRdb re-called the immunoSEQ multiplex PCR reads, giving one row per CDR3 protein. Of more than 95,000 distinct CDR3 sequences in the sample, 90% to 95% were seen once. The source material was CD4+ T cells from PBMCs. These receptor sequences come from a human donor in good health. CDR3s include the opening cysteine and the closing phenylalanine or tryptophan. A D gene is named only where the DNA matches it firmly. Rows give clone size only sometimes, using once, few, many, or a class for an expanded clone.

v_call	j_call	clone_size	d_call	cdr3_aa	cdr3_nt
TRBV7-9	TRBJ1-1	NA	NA	CASSIATQQPRNTEAFF	TGTGCCAGCAGCATCGCCACCCAGCAACCTAGGAACACTGAAGCTTTCTTT
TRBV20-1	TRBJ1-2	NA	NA	CSARDLQGYTF	TGCAGTGCTAGAGATTTGCAGGGCTACACCTTC
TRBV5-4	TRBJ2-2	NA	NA	CASIPGGQAGTGELFF	TGTGCCAGCATCCCGGGGGGCCAGGCAGGCACCGGGGAGCTGTTTTTT
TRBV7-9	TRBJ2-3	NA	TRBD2	CASSLGLAASTDTQYF	TGTGCCAGCAGCTTGGGACTAGCTGCTAGCACAGATACGCAGTATTTT
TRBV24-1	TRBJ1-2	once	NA	CAKQEPRANYGYTF	TGTGCCAAGCAAGAACCGAGGGCTAACTATGGCTACACCTTC
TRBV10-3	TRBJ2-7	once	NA	CAIKGDPDEQYF	TGTGCCATCAAGGGAGATCCGGACGAGCAGTACTTC
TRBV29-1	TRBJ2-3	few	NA	CSVAGGTDTQYF	TGCAGCGTCGCAGGGGGCACAGATACGCAGTATTTT
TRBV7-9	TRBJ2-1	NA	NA	CASSLAGPEQFF	TGTGCCAGCAGCTTAGCTGGGCCCGAGCAGTTCTTC
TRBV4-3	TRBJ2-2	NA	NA	CASSQDWTGPSNTGELFF	TGCGCCAGCAGCCAAGATTGGACGGGGCCCTCGAACACCGGGGAGCTGTTTTTT
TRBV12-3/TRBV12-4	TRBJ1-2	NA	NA	CASRPSLGDNYGYTF	TGTGCCAGCAGGCCCTCTTTAGGCGATAACTATGGCTACACCTTC
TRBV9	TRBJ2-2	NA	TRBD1	CASSVEGQGGTGELFF	TGTGCCAGCAGCGTAGAGGGACAGGGGGGTACCGGGGAGCTGTTTTTT
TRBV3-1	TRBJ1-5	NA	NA	CASSPWEGFNQPQHF	TGTGCCAGCAGCCCTTGGGAGGGTTTCAATCAGCCCCAGCATTTT
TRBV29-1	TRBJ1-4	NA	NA	CSVEMGQGPNEKLFF	TGCAGCGTTGAAATGGGTCAGGGCCCTAATGAAAAACTGTTTTTT
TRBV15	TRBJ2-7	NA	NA	CATSSQLRDTNYEQYF	TGTGCCACCAGCAGCCAACTCCGGGACACCAATTACGAGCAGTACTTC
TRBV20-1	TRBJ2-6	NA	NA	CSASQGPPSGANVLTF	TGCAGTGCTAGCCAGGGACCGCCTTCTGGGGCCAACGTCCTGACTTTC
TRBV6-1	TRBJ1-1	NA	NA	CASSGPLGGGTEAFF	TGTGCCAGCAGTGGACCCCTTGGGGGGGGGACTGAAGCTTTCTTT
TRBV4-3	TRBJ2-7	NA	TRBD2	CASSPHPRETHYEQYF	TGCGCCAGCAGCCCCCACCCGCGGGAGACTCACTACGAGCAGTACTTC
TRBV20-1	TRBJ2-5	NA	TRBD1	CSATGTGLQETQYF	TGCAGTGCCACCGGGACAGGGCTCCAAGAGACCCAGTACTTC
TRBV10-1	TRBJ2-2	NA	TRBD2	CASSPQASGYTGELFF	TGCGCCAGCAGTCCTCAGGCTAGCGGTTACACCGGGGAGCTGTTTTTT
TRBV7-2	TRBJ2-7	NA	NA	CASTEQGSSYEQYF	TGTGCCAGCACCGAACAGGGAAGCTCCTACGAGCAGTACTTC
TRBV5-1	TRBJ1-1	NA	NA	CASSFRGGSTEAFF	TGCGCCAGCAGCTTCAGGGGAGGGAGCACTGAAGCTTTCTTT
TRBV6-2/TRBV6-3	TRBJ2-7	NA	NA	CASSYGPGNYEQYF	TGTGCCAGCAGTTACGGGCCGGGGAACTACGAGCAGTACTTC
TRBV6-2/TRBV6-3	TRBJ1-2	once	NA	CASSYLDTVNYGYTF	TGTGCCAGCAGTTACCTGGACACCGTGAACTATGGCTACACCTTC